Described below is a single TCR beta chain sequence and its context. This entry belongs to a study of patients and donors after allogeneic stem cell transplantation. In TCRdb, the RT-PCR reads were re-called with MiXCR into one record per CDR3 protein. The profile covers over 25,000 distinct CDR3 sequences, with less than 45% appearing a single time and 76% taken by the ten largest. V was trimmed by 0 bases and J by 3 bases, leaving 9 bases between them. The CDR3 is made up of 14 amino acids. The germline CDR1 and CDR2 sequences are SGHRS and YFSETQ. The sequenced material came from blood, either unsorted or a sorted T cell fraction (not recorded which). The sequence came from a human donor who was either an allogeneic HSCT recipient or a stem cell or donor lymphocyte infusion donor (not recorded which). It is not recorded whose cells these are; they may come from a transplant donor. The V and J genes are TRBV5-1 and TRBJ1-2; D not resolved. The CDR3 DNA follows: TGCGCCAGCAGCTTGGGAGTTAAAGACTATGGCTACACCTTC. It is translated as CASSLGVKDYGYTF.